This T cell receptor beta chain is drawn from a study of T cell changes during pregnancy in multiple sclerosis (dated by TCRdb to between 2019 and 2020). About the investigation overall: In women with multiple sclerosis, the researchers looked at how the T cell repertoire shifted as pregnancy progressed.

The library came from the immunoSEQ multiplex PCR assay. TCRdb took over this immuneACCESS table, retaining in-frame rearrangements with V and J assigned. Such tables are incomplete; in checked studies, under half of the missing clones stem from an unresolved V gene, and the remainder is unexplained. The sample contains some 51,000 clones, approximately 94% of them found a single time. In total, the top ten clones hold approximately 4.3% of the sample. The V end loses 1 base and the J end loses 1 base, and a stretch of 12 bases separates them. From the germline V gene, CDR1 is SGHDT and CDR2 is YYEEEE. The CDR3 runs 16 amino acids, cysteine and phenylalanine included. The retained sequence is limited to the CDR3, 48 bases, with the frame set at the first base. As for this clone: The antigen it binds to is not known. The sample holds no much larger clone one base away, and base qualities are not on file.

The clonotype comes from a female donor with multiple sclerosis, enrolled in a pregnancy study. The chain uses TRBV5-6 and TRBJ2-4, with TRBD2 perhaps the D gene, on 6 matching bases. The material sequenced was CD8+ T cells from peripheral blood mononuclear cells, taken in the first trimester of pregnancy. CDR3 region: CASSLNGGRAKNIQYF. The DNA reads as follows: TGTGCCAGCAGCTTGAATGGGGGGAGGGCCAAAAACATTCAGTACTTC.